Below, 32 T cell receptor beta chains from the same sample are listed, as sequenced in a study of T cell repertoires in cytomegalovirus infection. MiXCR, run by TCRdb on the reads, gives a single entry per CDR3 protein. The sample shows more than 150,000 distinct CDR3 sequences, roughly a quarter of them seen only once. The material sequenced was PBMCs. All receptors come from a human donor in good health (CMV status not recorded). Some clones in this sample may be carry-over from other donors' samples.

Comment on this clonotype: The junction shows a germline mismatch at one end, possibly a read error. The V and J genes are TRBV5-3 and TRBJ2-1, with 7 bases aligning to TRBD2. TRBV5-3 counts as an open reading frame of uncertain function. This CDR3 is 14 amino acids long. CDR3 sequence (DNA): TGTGCCAGCAGCTGGGGGGGTTCCTACAATGAGCAGTTCTTC. It is translated as CASSWGGSYNEQFF.

The chain combines TRBV7-2 with TRBJ1-2, with D possibly matching TRBD1 (5 bases). The ends were cut back, 8 bases at V and 6 bases at J, with 13 bases in the middle. There are 12 residues in the CDR3. Germline CDR1 SGHTA, CDR2 FQGNSA. CDR3: CASGQTGDGYTF. The CDR3 DNA is TGTGCCAGCGGCCAGACGGGGGATGGCTACACCTTC.

This clonotype was counted a few times. The chain has TRBV7-9 and TRBJ1-1; D gene unclear. The CDR3 is 14 amino acids. Germline CDR1 SEHNR, CDR2 FQNEAQ (reference sequence). V was clipped by 7 bases and J by 3 bases, with 15 bases between them. The CDR3 DNA sequence: TGTGCCAGCACCCCTATCAGGAGGGACACTGAAGCTTTCTTT. Protein product: CASTPIRRDTEAFF.

This clonotype was recorded many times. This chain connects TRBV12-3 or TRBV12-4 to TRBJ2-5, with D perhaps matching TRBD1 (6 bases). The CDR3 is 13 residues long. V lost 7 bases and J 2 bases, leaving 11 bases between the germline ends. Here the CDR3 DNA reads TGTGCCAGCAACCTGGACAGTCAAGAGACCCAGTACTTC. This translates into CASNLDSQETQYF.

The V and J genes are TRBV7-9 and TRBJ1-6; no reliable D call. This CDR3 is built from 13 residues. The V gene's germline CDR1 is SEHNR and CDR2 FQNEAQ (reference sequence). Trimming took 5 bases from V and 5 from J, leaving 7 bases between them. Here the CDR3 DNA reads TGTGCCAGCAGCCCTCCTAATAATTCACCCCTCCACTTT. This sequence encodes CASSPPNNSPLHF.

Ten or more counts support this clonotype. The chain employs TRBV7-9 and TRBJ2-7; 7 bases match TRBD1. The CDR3 contains 13 residues. Trimming removed 1 base from V and 3 bases from J; junction bases left unmatched: 0. Germline lookup yields CDR1 SEHNR and CDR2 FQNEAQ (reference sequence). CDR3 in amino acids: CASSLGDSYEQYF. In DNA form, the CDR3 reads TGTGCCAGCAGCTTAGGGGACAGCTACGAGCAGTACTTC. Full variable domain (outside the CDR3, taken from reference TRBV7-9 and TRBJ2-7): DTGVSQNPRHKITKRGQNVTFRCDPISEHNRLYWYRQTLGQGPEFLTYFQNEAQLEKSRLLSDRFSAERPKGSFSTLEIQRTEQGDSAMYLCASSLGDSYEQYFGPGTRLTVT.

At least ten counts were recorded for this clonotype. The chain recombines TRBV20-1 with TRBJ2-7, with TRBD2 matching over 8 bases. Trimming at V came to 3 bases and at J to 6 bases, leaving 10 bases not matched to a gene. Germline CDR1 is DFQATT and CDR2 is SNEGSKA (reference sequence). The CDR3 loop spans 14 amino acids. DNA for the CDR3: TGCAGTGCTAGGAGCGGGAGCGGAAACGGCGAGCAGTACTTC. Amino acids: CSARSGSGNGEQYF.

The chain couples TRBV7-2 to TRBJ1-1, with TRBD1 matching over 10 bases. V was pared by 1 base and J by 5 bases, with 4 bases of the junction left unmatched. CDR3 length: 15 amino acids. CDR1 and CDR2 (germline): SGHTA, FQGNSA. The CDR3 DNA is TGTGCCAGCAGCTTAGGACAGGGGGCGAGGACTGAAGCTTTCTTT. It specifies CASSLGQGARTEAFF. The full variable domain, in which reference TRBV7-2 and TRBJ1-1 provide the parts outside the CDR3, is GAGVSQSPSNKVTEKGKDVELRCDPISGHTALYWYRQSLGQGLEFLIYFQGNSAPDKSGLPSDRFSAERTGGSVSTLTIQRTQQEDSAVYLCASSLGQGARTEAFFGQGTRLTVV.

This clonotype was seen more than once but under ten times. This chain uses TRBV27 with TRBJ2-5; the D is unclear. Germline V CDR1 and CDR2: MNHEY, SMNVEV (reference sequence). This CDR3 has 13 amino acids. V was cut by 3 bases and J by 2 bases, with 7 bases left in between. CDR3 in DNA: TGTGCCAGCAGTTTTGATGAGCAAGAGACCCAGTACTTC. Its protein is CASSFDEQETQYF.

Comment on this clonotype: Just one base apart from a much larger clone, this may be a read error. V gene TRBV7-2 combines with J gene TRBJ2-2; 8 nucleotides agree with TRBD2. The CDR3 runs to 15 residues. Germline CDR1 is SGHTA and CDR2 is FQGNSA. For the CDR3, the DNA is TGTGACAGCAGACCCGGGGGGGCCGAAACCGGGGAGCTGTTTTTT. This translates into CDSRPGGAETGELFF.

The chain employs TRBV30 and TRBJ2-7, with D perhaps given as TRBD1 or TRBD2 (5 bases each). Trimming removed 2 bases from V and 2 bases from J, with 13 bases in between. The CDR3 runs to 14 residues. Germline CDR1 and CDR2: GTSNPN and SVGIG (reference sequence). This CDR3 reads CAWSFSGGPYEQYF. In nucleotides, the CDR3 is TGTGCCTGGAGTTTCTCTGGGGGTCCCTACGAGCAGTACTTC. The whole variable domain, filled in from reference TRBV30 and TRBJ2-7, reads SQTIHQWPATLVQPVGSPLSLECTVEGTSNPNLYWYRQAAGRGLQLLFYSVGIGQISSEVPQNLSASRPQDRQFILSSKKLLLSDSGFYLCAWSFSGGPYEQYFGPGTRLTVT.

This clonotype was seen more than once but under ten times. This rearrangement joins TRBV28 to TRBJ2-1, with 9 bases identical to TRBD2. Trimming took 3 bases from V and 7 from J; bases not matched to a gene: 4. CDR3 length equals 14 residues. Germline CDR1 reads MDHEN; CDR2 reads SYDVKM. CDR3 sequence (DNA): TGTGCCAGCAGTTTGGATAGCGGGAGTAATGAGCAGTTCTTC. It encodes CASSLDSGSNEQFF.

This clonotype was observed many times. CDR3 DNA sequence: TGTGCCAGCAGCTTAGCGCCTGGGGATGGCTACACCTTC. Translating gives CASSLAPGDGYTF. The genes are TRBV7-6 and TRBJ1-2; no reliable D call. The length of the CDR3 is 13 residues. Germline V gives CDR1 SGHVS, CDR2 FNYEAQ. V was clipped by 0 bases and J by 6 bases, with 8 bases between them. The full variable domain, with the rest looked up from reference TRBV7-6 and TRBJ1-2, is GAGVSQSPRYKVTKRGQDVALRCDPISGHVSLYWYRQALGQGPEFLTYFNYEAQQDKSGLPNDRFSAERPEGSISTLTIQRTEQRDSAMYRCASSLAPGDGYTFGSGTRLTVV.

This clonotype has more than one count but fewer than ten. The chain uses TRBV19 and TRBJ2-6, with D possibly TRBD2 on 5 matching bases. With 4 bases removed from V and 0 bases from J, the gap between germline ends came to 13 bases. The CDR3 is 17 amino acids. Germline CDR1 is LNHDA and CDR2 is SQIVND (reference sequence). For the CDR3, the DNA is TGTGCCAGTAGTACCGGACGGGGAAGCTCTGGGGCCAACGTCCTGACTTTC. Encoded protein: CASSTGRGSSGANVLTF.

The DNA of the CDR3 is TGTGCCAGCAGCTTGGGACAGGGAGTTGGCGGGGCCTGGGAGCAGTACTTC. This gives the protein CASSLGQGVGGAWEQYF. V gene TRBV7-4 combines with J gene TRBJ2-7; 9 bases agree with TRBD1. Germline values: CDR1 SGHVT, CDR2 SQSDAQ. The CDR3 consists of 17 residues. Germline trimming cut 3 bases from V and 7 bases from J; bases unmatched to any gene: 16.

J is TRBJ2-7 and V is TRBV6-2 or TRBV6-3; tentative D call: TRBD1 (6 bases). The V and J ends lost 2 bases and 0 bases respectively, with 11 bases between them. The length of the CDR3 is 15 residues. CDR1 is MNHEY and CDR2 is SVGEGT in the germline V gene. CDR3 coding DNA: TGTGCCAGCAGTTACCCGACAGGATACTCCTACGAGCAGTACTTC. It is translated as CASSYPTGYSYEQYF.

This clonotype was seen more than once but under ten times. The CDR3: CASSSDRWTSYDV. The CDR3, as DNA: TGTGCCAGCAGCTCCGACCGATGGACTAGCTACGACGTC. The rearrangement links TRBV5-4 to TRBJ2-7, with TRBD2 matching 8 bases. This CDR3 comprises 13 residues. Germline V lookup: CDR1 SGHNT, CDR2 YYREEE (reference sequence).

This clonotype was counted between two and nine times. The chain is built from TRBV27 and TRBJ1-2, with 7 bases that match TRBD1. The CDR3 totals 18 residues. The V gene end was trimmed by 4 bases and the J gene end by 0 bases; junction bases not matched to a gene: 14. Germline V gene sequence: CDR1 MNHEY, CDR2 SMNVEV (reference sequence). CDR3 in DNA: TGTGCCAGCAGTTCCCTATCCGCCGGACAGGCGTCTAACTATGGCTACACCTTC. Its translation is CASSSLSAGQASNYGYTF.

This clonotype was seen only once. This chain links TRBV28 with TRBJ2-2, with D perhaps matching TRBD1 or TRBD2 (5 bases each). Trimming took 2 bases from V and 6 from J, leaving 7 bases between them. Germline V lookup: CDR1 MDHEN, CDR2 SYDVKM. The CDR3 has 13 amino acids. As DNA, the CDR3 is TGTGCCAGCAGTTTAGTGGGGGCCGGGGAGCTGTTTTTT. The encoded protein is CASSLVGAGELFF. Supplemented by reference TRBV28 and TRBJ2-2, the full variable domain reads DVKVTQSSRYLVKRTGEKVFLECVQDMDHENMFWYRQDPGLGLRLIYFSYDVKMKEKGDIPEGYSVSREKKERFSLILESASTNQTSMYLCASSLVGAGELFFGEGSRLTVL.

This clonotype was counted between two and nine times. The chain is built from TRBV11-2 and TRBJ1-1; D possibly corresponds to TRBD1 (5 bases). V was clipped by 0 bases and J by 1 base, with 9 bases between them. Germline lookup yields CDR1 SGHAT and CDR2 FQNNGV. The CDR3 covers 15 residues. The CDR3 bases are TGTGCCAGCAGCTTAGATTGGGGCAGGAACACTGAAGCTTTCTTT. It encodes CASSLDWGRNTEAFF.

The chain employs TRBV9 and TRBJ2-1, with unresolved D. Deletions cut 5 bases from V and 7 bases from J, with 16 bases between. The CDR3 runs to 14 residues. Germline CDR1 is SGDLS and CDR2 is YYNGEE. The CDR3 region is CASRPSSTQNEQFF. Here the CDR3 DNA reads TGTGCCAGCAGACCAAGTTCTACACAAAATGAGCAGTTCTTC.

This clonotype appeared a few times. The chain joins TRBV24-1 to TRBJ1-2; TRBD1 agrees at 7 bases. The trim removed 4 bases at V and 5 bases at J, leaving 3 bases unmatched. Germline CDR1 is KGHDR and CDR2 is SFDVKD. CDR3 size: 13 residues. The CDR3 region is CATSEQGTYGYTF. The DNA of the CDR3 is TGTGCCACCAGTGAACAGGGGACGTATGGCTACACCTTC.

This clonotype appeared a few times. The gene calls are TRBV4-1 and TRBJ1-4, with 8 positions matching TRBD1. This CDR3 is built from 14 residues. Germline-derived CDR1 and CDR2 are MGHRA and YSYEKL. Germline trimming cut 1 base from V and 8 bases from J; bases unmatched to any gene: 3. CDR3 coding DNA: TGCGCCAGCAGCCAAGTCAGGGGGCGCGAAAAACTGTTTTTT. Translating gives CASSQVRGREKLFF.

This rearrangement joins TRBV19 to TRBJ1-1; 8 nucleotides align to TRBD1. Germline CDR1 LNHDA, CDR2 SQIVND (reference sequence). CDR3 length: 16 amino acids. Trimming removed 2 bases from V and 5 bases from J; junction bases left unmatched: 10. The CDR3 loop reads CASSIPGTGGRTEAFF. DNA for the CDR3: TGTGCCAGTAGTATACCCGGGACAGGCGGTCGGACTGAAGCTTTCTTT. Complete variable domain (other parts from reference TRBV19 and TRBJ1-1): DGGITQSPKYLFRKEGQNVTLSCEQNLNHDAMYWYRQDPGQGLRLIYYSQIVNDFQKGDIAEGYSVSREKKESFPLTVTSAQKNPTAFYLCASSIPGTGGRTEAFFGQGTRLTVV.

A few counts support this clonotype. The rearrangement uses TRBV19 and TRBJ2-5; TRBD2 aligns across 7 bases. Germline values: CDR1 LNHDA, CDR2 SQIVND (reference sequence). V was clipped by 5 bases and J by 2 bases; unmatched bases: 5. This CDR3 is built from 14 residues. In nucleotides, the CDR3 is TGTGCCAGTAGTCTACCAGCGGGGCAAGAGACCCAGTACTTC. This gives the protein CASSLPAGQETQYF.

In its sample, this clonotype was seen a few times. This chain joins TRBV20-1 and TRBJ2-5, with TRBD2 matching over 9 bases. The CDR3 covers 14 residues. In germline, CDR1 is DFQATT, CDR2 SNEGSKA (reference sequence). J lost 2 bases, V lost 6 bases, and 7 bases had no gene match. CDR3: CSASGLAGQETQYF. DNA for the CDR3: TGCAGTGCCAGCGGTCTAGCGGGACAAGAGACCCAGTACTTC.

This rearrangement joins TRBV28 to TRBJ2-7; D is ambiguous. The CDR3 loop spans 12 amino acids. Per the germline V gene, CDR1 is MDHEN and CDR2 is SYDVKM. Trimming pared 4 bases from V and 4 bases from J, leaving 8 bases between. The CDR3 loop is CASSSPYYEQYF. Written as DNA, the CDR3 is TGTGCCAGCAGTTCTCCATATTACGAGCAGTACTTC.

This clonotype was recorded many times. V gene TRBV6-1 combines with J gene TRBJ2-2; 11 nucleotides agree with TRBD2. Trimming took 6 bases from V and 5 from J; bases not matched to a gene: 17. The CDR3 is 19 amino acids. CDR1 is MNHNS, CDR2 SASEGT, per germline. As DNA, the CDR3 is TGTGCCAGCAGCGCGGGGAACCTAGCGGGAGGCATGGGAACCGGGGAGCTGTTTTTT. Protein sequence: CASSAGNLAGGMGTGELFF.

This clonotype has only a few counts. The rearrangement joins TRBV28 to TRBJ2-2; D call uncertain. The CDR3 covers 18 residues. Germline V gives CDR1 MDHEN, CDR2 SYDVKM. The germline V and J ends were trimmed by 5 bases and 3 bases, with 22 bases remaining between them. The CDR3 sequence is CASSLRQLSTTHTGELFF. CDR3 nucleotide sequence: TGTGCCAGCAGTCTTAGACAACTGTCTACTACTCACACCGGGGAGCTGTTTTTT.

In this sample, this clonotype turned up a few times. The chain uses TRBV30 and TRBJ1-1, with a tentative D call TRBD1 (5 bases). CDR3 length equals 13 residues. Trimming removed 4 bases at V and 10 bases at J, with 19 bases between. Germline assignment: CDR1 GTSNPN and CDR2 SVGIG (reference sequence). The CDR3 DNA reads TGTGCCTGGAACCCAGGGACCGATAGAATAGCTTTCTTT. This gives the protein CAWNPGTDRIAFF.

This chain links TRBV5-5 with TRBJ1-2; TRBD1 aligns across 7 bases. This CDR3 spans 17 amino acids. Germline assignment: CDR1 SGHKS and CDR2 YYEKEE (reference sequence). V trimming: 1 base; J trimming: 7 bases; junction bases outside the gene matches: 16. DNA of the CDR3: TGTGCCAGCAGCTTGATGAGACAAGGGGGCATGACGTCTGGCTACACCTTC. Translating gives CASSLMRQGGMTSGYTF.

This chain joins TRBV15 and TRBJ2-2; D gene ambiguous. This CDR3 has 14 residues. Trimming took off 4 bases at V and 8 bases at J, with 14 bases between the two ends. Germline CDR1 and CDR2: LNHNV and YYDKDF (reference sequence). The CDR3 sequence: CATSIQRGMGELFF. The CDR3 region has the DNA TGTGCCACCAGCATTCAGCGAGGAATGGGGGAGCTGTTTTTT.